The 11 T cell receptor beta chains below come from one sample, sequenced in a study of lymphopenia after photon versus proton radiotherapy. The data were produced by immunoSEQ multiplex PCR, yet TCRdb's version contains in-frame clones alone and is incomplete. There are 150,000 to 200,000 clones in the sample; 75% to 90% occur only once, and about 4.3% lies in the top ten. The sequencing here drew on peripheral blood, taken from a patient treated with photon-based radiotherapy. Every receptor here comes from a man between 50 and 59 years old with gastric cancer.

The chain uses TRBV10-3 and TRBJ1-1; unclear D gene. The CDR3 covers 13 residues. The ends were cut back, 6 bases at V and 1 base at J, with 9 bases in the middle. Germline CDR1 and CDR2: ENHRY and SYGVKD. CDR3 residues: CAIRSTANTEAFF. The CDR3 DNA sequence: TGTGCCATCAGAAGTACAGCGAACACTGAAGCTTTCTTT.

The chain carries TRBV29-1 and TRBJ2-3; no definite D call. With 3 bases removed from V and 6 bases from J, the gap between germline ends came to 13 bases. Per germline, CDR1 SQVTM and CDR2 ANQGSEA. CDR3 size: 13 residues. CDR3 in DNA: TGCAGCGTTGAGTACGCCCGCTTGGATACGCAGTATTTT. Amino acids: CSVEYARLDTQYF.

The rearrangement links TRBV2 to TRBJ2-2; TRBD2 matches at 12 bases. In germline, CDR1 is SNHLY, CDR2 FYNNEI. CDR3 size: 17 residues. J was trimmed by 5 bases and V by 3 bases; bases with no gene match: 7. This CDR3 is CASSDGLAGTLTGELFF. The CDR3 region has the DNA TGTGCCAGCAGTGACGGACTAGCGGGAACCTTAACCGGGGAGCTGTTTTTT.

This CDR3 is CASSDLQALDVGYTF. The CDR3 nucleotides are TGCGCCAGCAGTGATCTCCAGGCCTTAGACGTCGGCTACACCTTC. The gene calls are TRBV10-2 and TRBJ1-2; the D is unclear. There are 15 residues in the CDR3. V was shortened by 3 bases and J by 8 bases, with 19 bases between the two germline ends. Germline CDR1 is WSHSY and CDR2 is SAAADI.

The J gene is TRBJ2-7, the V gene TRBV6-5, with 9 bases identical to TRBD2. Germline CDR1 reads MNHEY; CDR2 reads SVGAGI. J was trimmed by 1 base and V by 8 bases; bases with no gene match: 6. The CDR3 totals 14 residues. The CDR3 protein is CASGVTSGSYEQYF. In nucleotides, the CDR3 is TGTGCCAGCGGGGTGACTAGCGGATCCTACGAGCAGTACTTC.

This rearrangement joins TRBV28 to TRBJ1-2; D perhaps matches TRBD1 (5 bases). CDR1 and CDR2 from the germline V gene are MDHEN and SYDVKM. The germline V and J ends were trimmed by 4 bases and 8 bases, with 14 bases remaining between them. The CDR3 sequence is 13 residues long. The CDR3 here is CASSSSTAWGYTF. CDR3 in DNA: TGTGCCAGCAGTTCCTCGACAGCGTGGGGCTACACCTTC.

The chain carries TRBV7-9 and TRBJ2-3; D gene ambiguous. This CDR3 is built from 13 residues. Trimming removed 4 bases at V and 4 bases at J, with 9 bases between. In germline, CDR1 is SEHNR, CDR2 FQNEAQ (reference sequence). The CDR3 protein is CASSSHPPDTQYF. CDR3 nucleotide sequence: TGTGCCAGCAGCTCACACCCGCCAGATACGCAGTATTTT.

The J gene is TRBJ2-1, the V gene TRBV11-3, with 9 nucleotides matching TRBD2. J was trimmed by 4 bases and V by 5 bases; bases with no gene match: 6. Germline loops: CDR1 SGHNT, CDR2 YENEEA. This CDR3 contains 15 residues. The CDR3 DNA reads TGTGCCAGCAGCAAAACTAGCGGGCCATACAATGAGCAGTTCTTC. Amino acids: CASSKTSGPYNEQFF. Looking up the rest from reference TRBV11-3 and TRBJ2-1 gives the full variable domain: EAGVVQSPRYKIIEKKQPVAFWCNPISGHNTLYWYLQNLGQGPELLIRYENEEAVDDSQLPKDRFSAERLKGVDSTLKIQPAELGDSAVYLCASSKTSGPYNEQFFGPGTRLTVL.

The chain employs TRBV7-8 and TRBJ1-1; maybe TRBD1 (5 bases). The CDR3 spans 15 residues. The V end lost 2 bases, the J end lost 3 bases, and 13 bases lay between the germline ends. The germline V gene has CDR1 SGHVS and CDR2 FQNEAQ. The CDR3 loop reads CASSLRRVGDTEAFF. DNA for the CDR3: TGTGCCAGCAGCTTAAGAAGGGTGGGGGACACTGAAGCTTTCTTT.

V is TRBV9 and J is TRBJ2-1; 10 bases fit TRBD2. The CDR3 is 15 residues long. Germline CDR1 SGDLS, CDR2 YYNGEE. V gave up 4 bases and J gave up 10 bases; unmatched junction bases: 11. Here the CDR3 reads CASSLRLAGVREQFF. The CDR3 region has the DNA TGTGCCAGCAGCCTCCGCCTAGCGGGAGTTAGGGAGCAGTTCTTC.

This clone was seen only once. V gene TRBV7-9 combines with J gene TRBJ1-2; unclear D gene. The CDR3 contains 14 residues. Germline-derived CDR1 and CDR2 are SEHNR and FQNEAQ (reference sequence). Trimming removed 4 bases at V and 4 bases at J, with 13 bases between. This CDR3 reads CASSSPAWLYGYTF. The CDR3 region has the DNA TGTGCCAGCAGCTCTCCCGCTTGGCTCTATGGCTACACCTTC.